The subject of this entry is one T cell receptor (beta chain). The data stem from a study of OX40 agonist ivuxolimab in advanced cancers. Overall study: Ivuxolimab, which is an agonistic anti-OX40 (CD134) antibody, was administered to the patients. Head and neck, renal cell, melanoma or hepatocellular carcinoma were the cancers that dose-escalation patients had.

This table comes from immunoSEQ multiplex PCR, and its TCRdb copy is limited to in-frame clones, with some not included. The table has about 58,000 clones, 79% seen once. The input for sequencing was CD4+ or CD8+ T cells sorted from blood, taken in a trial of the OX40 agonist ivuxolimab. The TCR sequence derives from an adult with an advanced solid tumor such as melanoma, head and neck, liver or kidney cancer.

The chain's CDR3 is CASSEASTDQPQHF. DNA for the CDR3: TGTGCCAGCAGTGAAGCCTCCACCGATCAGCCCCAGCATTTT. The chain joins TRBV6-1 to TRBJ1-5; D is uncertain. Germline CDR1 reads MNHNS; CDR2 reads SASEGT. Trimming took off 0 bases at V and 5 bases at J, with 8 bases between the two ends. This CDR3 region has 14 residues.